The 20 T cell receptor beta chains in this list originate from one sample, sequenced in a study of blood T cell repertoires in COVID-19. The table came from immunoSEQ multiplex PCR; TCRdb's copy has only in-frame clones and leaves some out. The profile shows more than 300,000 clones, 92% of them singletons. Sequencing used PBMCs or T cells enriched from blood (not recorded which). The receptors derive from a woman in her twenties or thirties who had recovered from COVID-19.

The CDR3 DNA sequence: TGTGCCAGCAGTGCAGGGGGCGCGGGGAACACTGAAGCTTTCTTT. The encoded protein is CASSAGGAGNTEAFF. V gene TRBV28 combines with J gene TRBJ1-1; TRBD1 matches 8 bases. The CDR3 is made up of 15 amino acids. J gave up 1 base and V 5 bases, and 6 bases lay outside the gene matches. Germline assignment: CDR1 MDHEN and CDR2 SYDVKM.

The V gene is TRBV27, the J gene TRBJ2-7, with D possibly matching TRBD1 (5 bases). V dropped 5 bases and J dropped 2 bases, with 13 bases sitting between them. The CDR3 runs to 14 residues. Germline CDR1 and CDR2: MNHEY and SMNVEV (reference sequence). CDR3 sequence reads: CASSPSPDTYEQYF. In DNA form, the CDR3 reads TGTGCCAGCAGTCCTTCCCCGGACACCTACGAGCAGTACTTC.

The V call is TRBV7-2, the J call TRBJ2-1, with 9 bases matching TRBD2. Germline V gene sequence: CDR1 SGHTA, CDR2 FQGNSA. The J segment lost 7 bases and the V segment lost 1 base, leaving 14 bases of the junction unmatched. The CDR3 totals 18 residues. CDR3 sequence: CASSLVAGGPGTQNEQFF. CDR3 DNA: TGTGCCAGCAGCTTAGTGGCGGGGGGGCCGGGTACACAAAATGAGCAGTTCTTC. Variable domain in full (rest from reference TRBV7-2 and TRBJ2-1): GAGVSQSPSNKVTEKGKDVELRCDPISGHTALYWYRQSLGQGLEFLIYFQGNSAPDKSGLPSDRFSAERTGGSVSTLTIQRTQQEDSAVYLCASSLVAGGPGTQNEQFFGPGTRLTVL.

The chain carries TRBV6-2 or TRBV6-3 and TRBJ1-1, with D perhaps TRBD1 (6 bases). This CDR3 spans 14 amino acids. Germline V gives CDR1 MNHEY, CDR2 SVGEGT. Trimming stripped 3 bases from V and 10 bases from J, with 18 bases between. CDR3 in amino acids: CASSYMGRGGVAFF. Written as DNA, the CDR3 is TGTGCCAGCAGTTATATGGGGAGAGGGGGTGTAGCTTTCTTT.

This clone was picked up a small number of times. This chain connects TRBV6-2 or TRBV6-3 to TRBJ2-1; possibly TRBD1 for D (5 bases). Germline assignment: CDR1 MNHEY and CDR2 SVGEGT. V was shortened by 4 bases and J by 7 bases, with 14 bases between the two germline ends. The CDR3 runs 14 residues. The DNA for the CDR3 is TGTGCCAGCAGTTCCGGACAACCCGGGAATGAGCAGTTCTTC. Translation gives CASSSGQPGNEQFF.

CDR3 loop: CASNPHGTGDNEQFF. The CDR3 coding sequence is TGTGCCAGCAACCCCCACGGGACAGGGGACAATGAGCAGTTCTTC. The gene calls are TRBV28 and TRBJ2-1, with 10 bases matching TRBD1. J gave up 5 bases and V 7 bases, and 8 bases lay outside the gene matches. CDR1 and CDR2 (germline): MDHEN, SYDVKM. The CDR3 runs 15 residues.

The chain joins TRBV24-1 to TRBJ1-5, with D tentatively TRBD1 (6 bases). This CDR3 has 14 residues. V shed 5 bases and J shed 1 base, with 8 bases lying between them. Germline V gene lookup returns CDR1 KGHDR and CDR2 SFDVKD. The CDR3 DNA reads TGTGCCACCAGTGGGGGGGGCAGCAATCAGCCCCAGCATTTT. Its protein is CATSGGGSNQPQHF.

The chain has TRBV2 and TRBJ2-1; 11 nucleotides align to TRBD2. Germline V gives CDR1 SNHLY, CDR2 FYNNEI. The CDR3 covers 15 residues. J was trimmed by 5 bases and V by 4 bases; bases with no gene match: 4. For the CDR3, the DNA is TGTGCCAGCAGTGCCCTAGCGGGGGGTCACAATGAGCAGTTCTTC. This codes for CASSALAGGHNEQFF.

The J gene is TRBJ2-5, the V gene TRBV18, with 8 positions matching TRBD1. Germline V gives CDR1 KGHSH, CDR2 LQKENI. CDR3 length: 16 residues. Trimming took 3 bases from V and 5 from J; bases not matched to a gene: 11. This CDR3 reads CASSPQRWTGRETQYF. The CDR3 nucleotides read TGTGCCAGCTCACCTCAACGGTGGACAGGGCGGGAGACCCAGTACTTC. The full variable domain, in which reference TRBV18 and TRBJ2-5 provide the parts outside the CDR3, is NAGVMQNPRHLVRRRGQEARLRCSPMKGHSHVYWYRQLPEEGLKFMVYLQKENIIDESGMPKERFSAEFPKEGPSILRIQQVVRGDSAAYFCASSPQRWTGRETQYFGPGTRLLVL.

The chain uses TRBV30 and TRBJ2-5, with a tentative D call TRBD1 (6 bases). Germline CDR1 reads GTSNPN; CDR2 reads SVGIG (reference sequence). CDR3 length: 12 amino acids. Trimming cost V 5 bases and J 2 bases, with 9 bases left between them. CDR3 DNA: TGTGCCTGGGGACAGTCACAAGAGACCCAGTACTTC. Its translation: CAWGQSQETQYF.

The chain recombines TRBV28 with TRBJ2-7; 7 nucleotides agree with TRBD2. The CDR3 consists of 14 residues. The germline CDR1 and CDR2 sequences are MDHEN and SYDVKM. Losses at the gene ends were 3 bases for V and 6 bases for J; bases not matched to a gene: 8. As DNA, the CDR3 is TGTGCCAGCAGTTTTGGGACTATTCCCTCCGAGCAGTACTTC. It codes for CASSFGTIPSEQYF.

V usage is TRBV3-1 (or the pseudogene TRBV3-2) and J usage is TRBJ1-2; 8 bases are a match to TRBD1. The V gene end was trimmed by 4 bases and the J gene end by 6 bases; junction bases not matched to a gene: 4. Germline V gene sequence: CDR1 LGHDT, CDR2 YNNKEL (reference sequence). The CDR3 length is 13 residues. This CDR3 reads CASSPGQGHGYTF. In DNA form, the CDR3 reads TGTGCCAGCAGCCCTGGACAGGGTCATGGCTACACCTTC.

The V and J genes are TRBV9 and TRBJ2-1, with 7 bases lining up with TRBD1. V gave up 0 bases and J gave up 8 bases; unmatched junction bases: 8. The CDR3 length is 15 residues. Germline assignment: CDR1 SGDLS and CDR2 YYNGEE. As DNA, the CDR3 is TGTGCCAGCAGCGTAGCGACAGGGCTTATCCATGAGCAGTTCTTC. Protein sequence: CASSVATGLIHEQFF.

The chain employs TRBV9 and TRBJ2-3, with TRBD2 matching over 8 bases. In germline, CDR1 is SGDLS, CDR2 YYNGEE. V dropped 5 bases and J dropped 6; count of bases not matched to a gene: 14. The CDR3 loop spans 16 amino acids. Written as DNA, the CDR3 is TGTGCCAGCAGTCCCACTAGCGGAGGACCGGCGGATACGCAGTATTTT. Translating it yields CASSPTSGGPADTQYF.

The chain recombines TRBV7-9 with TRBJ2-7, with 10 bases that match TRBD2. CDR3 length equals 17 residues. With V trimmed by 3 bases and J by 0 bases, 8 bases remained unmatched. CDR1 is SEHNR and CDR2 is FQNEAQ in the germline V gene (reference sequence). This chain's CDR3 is CASSFSPGLANSYEQYF. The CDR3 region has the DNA TGTGCCAGCAGCTTTTCACCGGGACTAGCGAACTCCTACGAGCAGTACTTC.

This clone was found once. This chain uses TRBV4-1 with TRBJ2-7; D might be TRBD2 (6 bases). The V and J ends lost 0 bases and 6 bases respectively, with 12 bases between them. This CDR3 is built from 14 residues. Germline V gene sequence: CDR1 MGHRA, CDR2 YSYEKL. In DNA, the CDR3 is TGCGCCAGCAGCCAAGAGCTGCGGGATGGCGAGCAGTACTTC. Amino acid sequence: CASSQELRDGEQYF.

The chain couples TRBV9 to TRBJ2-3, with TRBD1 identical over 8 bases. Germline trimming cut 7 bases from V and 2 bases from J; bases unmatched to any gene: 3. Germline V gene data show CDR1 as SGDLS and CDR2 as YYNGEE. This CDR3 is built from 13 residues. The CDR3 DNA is TGTGCCAGCCGGGACAGGTACACAGATACGCAGTATTTT. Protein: CASRDRYTDTQYF.

DNA for the CDR3: TGCGCCAGCAGCTTGGTGGGGGGACAGAGTAGATGGAACGAGCAGTACTTC. This translates into CASSLVGGQSRWNEQYF. This chain links TRBV5-1 with TRBJ2-7, with a possible D match to TRBD1 (7 bases). Germline lookup yields CDR1 SGHRS and CDR2 YFSETQ. CDR3 size: 17 residues. V was cut by 0 bases and J by 5 bases, with 21 bases left in between.

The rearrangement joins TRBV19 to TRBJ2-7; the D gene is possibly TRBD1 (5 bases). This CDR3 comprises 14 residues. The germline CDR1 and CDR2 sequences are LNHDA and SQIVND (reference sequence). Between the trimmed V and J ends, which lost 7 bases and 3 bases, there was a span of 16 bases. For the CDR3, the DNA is TGTGCCAGTACCCAGGGTCCCACTAACTACGAGCAGTACTTC. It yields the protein CASTQGPTNYEQYF.

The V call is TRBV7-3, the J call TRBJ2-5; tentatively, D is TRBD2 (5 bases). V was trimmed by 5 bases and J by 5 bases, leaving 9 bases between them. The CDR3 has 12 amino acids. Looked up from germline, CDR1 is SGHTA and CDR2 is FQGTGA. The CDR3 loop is CASSLRGETQYF. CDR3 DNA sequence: TGTGCCAGCAGCCTCAGAGGGGAGACCCAGTACTTC.